This T cell receptor beta chain was identified in a study of cytomegalovirus exposure and HLA in healthy donors (dated by TCRdb to about 2017). In the study overall: In an earlier analysis of under 600 of the donors, around 290 Gb of sequence data and 120 million or so unique TCR beta sequences from about 190 million T cells were reported. An early release covering approximately 600 HLA-typed donors comprised about 320 gigabases of sequencing data and 85 million to 100 million unique TCR sequences. Of the roughly 400 genotyped donors, 65% to 90% fell in the genetic ancestry cluster associated with self-reported Caucasian donors. The study was designed to test whether signatures of past pathogen exposure could be identified by cataloging public T cell receptors. The study profiled the T cell repertoires of under 850 subjects by immunosequencing and related them to cytomegalovirus serostatus. Along with the roughly 610-subject first cohort, a separate validation cohort of approximately 110 different subjects was used. The study combined high-throughput TCR immunosequencing, statistical association of individual TCRs with disease status, and machine learning to predict cytomegalovirus infection status. A later analysis re-analyzed previously published TCR beta repertoires from roughly 600 donors and added high-resolution HLA genotyping to study TCR occurrence patterns. In the later analysis, no new phenotypic data were used to find candidate immune exposures; instead, reliance was placed on TCR beta sequences and their occurrence across donors. An earlier analysis of 450 to 750 of the donors used high-throughput TCR beta sequencing to judge whether each TCR beta V gene segment behaved as functional or pseudogenic. Alongside the repertoire data, information on donor age, sex, ethnicity and CMV serostatus was compiled. In a later genetic analysis, genome-wide SNP genotypes for about three fifths of the roughly 670 donors were used, and that subset was treated as a discovery cohort. All discovery cohort repertoires had been generated on a single sequencing platform. Class I and class II HLA loci were covered by the typing at four-digit resolution. The number of typed donors differed by locus: about 620-640 for A, B, C, DRB1 and DQB1; some 500 for DQA1; 606 for DPA1; and around 450 for DPB1. Because of strong linkage in the cohort, roughly five DR-DQ haplotypes were treated as single units for association and clustering. Among 350 to 400 genotyped donors of the cohort, an average of 235,054 unique TCR beta nucleotide sequences were sequenced per donor, about a sixth of them non-productive. Paper-wide results and their limitations: In a later analysis, most CMV-associated TCR beta chains were found to appear HLA-restricted, with HLA associations seemingly driven largely by CMV exposure. Strong co-occurrence of HLA alleles, especially DR and DQ, made assigning TCR associations to individual alleles difficult. In a later analysis, more than 15,000 TCR beta sequences were associated with specific HLA alleles at a false discovery rate of 0.05. Presence/absence analyses assumed roughly uniform sequencing depth across donors, an assumption that may not hold. Because HLA typing was unavailable for some donors at each locus, only the typed subset was used in association tests. The earlier analysis of 587 of the donors excluded seventeen rarely observed V segments, including chromosome 9 orphons, because counts were too low. In a later genetic analysis, fewer N-insertions in productive TCRs were reported among donors in an Asian-associated ancestry cluster than the approximately 710-donor mean. It was suggested by the authors that the approach could potentially be generalized to other disease states and immunological phenotypes. In an earlier analysis of about 540 of the donors, most TCR beta V segments were observed in productive rearrangements about 87% or about 30% of the time, broadly matching IMGT annotations. The 87-base-pair reads could not distinguish some IMGT-functional V segments, including TRBV6-2 and TRBV6-3, so those segments were excluded. In this cohort, only TCR beta chains were sequenced, and detectable features were limited by the absence of alpha or paired-chain data. Cytomegalovirus status was reported to be diagnosed by the classifier with high specificity and sensitivity in both the original and validation cohorts. In a later analysis, TCR association rates were found to vary across HLA loci, with the most associated TCRs seen for DRB1 alleles and the fewest for HLA-C alleles. In a later genetic analysis, a missense DCLRE1C variant was associated with V-gene and J-gene trimming of TCR beta chains, and the association was replicated in an independent cohort. The study listed 150 to 200 TCR beta chains as associated with cytomegalovirus. Most TCR sequences were seen in very few donors, while some public TCRs were found in many individuals. According to a later analysis, parvovirus B19, influenza, CMV and Epstein-Barr virus appeared linked to several top co-occurrence clusters. A further reported finding was that TCR beta sequences accurately predicted the HLA-A and HLA-B alleles for most subjects in the first cohort. A few of the identified cytomegalovirus-associated TCR beta chains were confirmed in vitro to be specific for cytomegalovirus antigens. The sequencing pipeline was judged likely to have produced a cluster of highly shared sequence variants as a technical artifact. Linkage disequilibrium might explain the correlated functional status among segregating V segments, but an unknown experimental factor could not be excluded. The only immune exposure information available for the cohort was CMV serostatus. A later analysis found that HLA-associated TCR beta chains were more clonally expanded and had lower generation probabilities than equally common non-associated chains.

Library preparation was by the immunoSEQ multiplex PCR assay. The multiplex PCR relied on a mix of 60 forward primers for TCR Vbeta segments and 13 reverse primers for TCR Jbeta segments. The CDR3 region of rearranged TCR beta genes was amplified from genomic DNA with a multiplex PCR assay. On the Illumina HiSeq System, the amplified TCR beta libraries were sequenced as 87-base-pair reads. The study's processing was this. In a later analysis, tens of millions of unique TCR beta chains were counted across the 500 to 700 repertoires, and roughly 11 million of these chains were shared by at least two donors. To remove PCR and sequencing errors, raw reads were error-corrected and collapsed into unique sequences using a nearest-neighbor algorithm that merged closely related sequences. V, D and J gene segments were assigned by aligning CDR3 sequences to IMGT reference sequences. For a sequence to be retained, a match of at least six nucleotides was required to both a V gene segment and a J gene segment. Rearrangements were classified as productive when the CDR3 lacked stop codons and remained in frame with V and J, and all other rearrangements were classified as non-productive. Following IMGT convention, CDR3 was defined as the stretch from the second conserved V-encoded cysteine to the conserved J-encoded phenylalanine. Sequences without an unambiguous match to a single V gene segment were excluded from the earlier analysis of about 630 of the donors. In an earlier analysis of several hundred of the donors, V segments were called functional above 56.7% productive rearrangements and were called segregating when the between-donor standard deviation exceeded 5%. A statistical classification framework was developed to diagnose cytomegalovirus status using the catalog of TCR beta chain sequences. A later analysis assigned V and J genes by comparing TCR nucleotide sequences with IMGT/GENE-DB human TR gene sequences. Using the TCRdist pipeline, a later analysis assigned CDR3 sequences along with most-parsimonious VDJ recombination scenarios. A later analysis defined each TCR beta chain by its CDR3 amino acid sequence plus V-gene family, and excluded reads lacking a unique V-gene family. To address suspected cross-contamination and a sequencing artifact, a later analysis removed approximately 590 highly shared, low-generation-probability nucleotide sequences. For each public chain, a later analysis derived a clonal expansion index from normalized ranks of inferred template counts within each repertoire. In a later analysis, generation probabilities were computed with a VDJ recombination model fitted to out-of-frame rearrangements, and the resulting probabilities were checked against IGoR. In a later analysis, hypergeometric tests were used to score TCR-TCR, TCR-HLA and TCR-CMV co-occurrence, with a repertoire-size bias correction applied to TCR pairs. To estimate false discovery rates, a later analysis permuted the HLA or CMV assignments 20 times. In a later analysis, co-occurring TCRs were grouped using DBSCAN, with TCRdist sequence similarity added in when clustering inside HLA-allele-positive subsets. Repertoires with fewer than 30,000 or more than 120,000 public chains, plus five repertoires with anomalous nucleotide sharing, were excluded from co-occurrence clustering. In TCRdb, the immuneACCESS table is reduced to in-frame sequences with V and J assigned. These tables do not hold every clone; where another copy was compared, an unresolved V gene accounts for under half, and the others remain unexplained. V, J and clone size derive from that table, while D and trimming were established from the DNA sequence. This sample holds approximately 170,000 clones; more than 70% were observed only once. Approximately 4.1% of the sample lies in the top ten.

The germline V gene gives CDR1 as LGHNA and CDR2 as YNFKEQ. The CDR3 starts with the cysteine, ends with the phenylalanine, and has 14 residues. Only the CDR3 region is kept as DNA, spanning 42 bases read in frame from base 1. V and J are truncated by 5 bases and 6 bases respectively, leaving an intervening sequence of 14 bases. The cohort was made up of 666 healthy bone marrow donors. At the time of sampling, every cohort member was nominally healthy, though immune exposures that went unrecorded were likely present. The donor tested CMV seropositive and was one of the 289 seropositive cohort members. Every donor gave a peripheral blood sample, and the peripheral blood mononuclear cells from that sample were used for TCR beta sequencing. The Qiagen DNeasy Blood Extraction Kit was used to extract genomic DNA from the blood cell samples. Comment on this clone: Its antigen is unknown. The sample holds no much larger clone one base away, and base qualities are not on file.

The sample consisted of PBMCs. Recombination connected TRBV4-2 to TRBJ2-1; a weak D assignment points to TRBD1 (5 bases agree). The receptor comes from a woman in her forties or fifties in good health and CMV-seropositive. The DNA sequence follows: TGTGCCAGCAGCAACCACGGAAGGGGCAATGAGCAGTTCTTC. Its protein product is CASSNHGRGNEQFF.